Reported below is one T cell receptor beta chain. This entry belongs to a study of blood T cell repertoires in COVID-19. Study-wide background: The origin of the acute and convalescent COVID-19 samples was the United States, Italy and Spain. PBMCs, B-cell-depleted T cells, or T cells provided the cDNA or gDNA that made up the material.

In the source study's methods: It was from reference gene primer amplification that nucleated cell counts were estimated. The method was immunoSEQ multiplex PCR; TCRdb's version includes in-frame clones alone and lacks a portion of them. V, J and clone size were drawn from that table, and D and trimming were deduced from the DNA. The table lists about 280,000 clones, roughly 86% of them singletons. V lost 0 bases to trimming and J lost 0 bases, with 6 bases between them. From germline, CDR1 is SGHRS and CDR2 YFSETQ. There are 15 residues in the CDR3. This receptor was obtained from a woman aged 30 to 39 who had recovered from COVID-19. Input material: peripheral blood. The V and J genes are TRBV5-1 and TRBJ2-2, with unresolved D. Here the CDR3 reads CASSLVGANTGELFF. CDR3 nucleotide sequence: TGCGCCAGCAGCTTGGTCGGAGCGAACACCGGGGAGCTGTTTTTT.